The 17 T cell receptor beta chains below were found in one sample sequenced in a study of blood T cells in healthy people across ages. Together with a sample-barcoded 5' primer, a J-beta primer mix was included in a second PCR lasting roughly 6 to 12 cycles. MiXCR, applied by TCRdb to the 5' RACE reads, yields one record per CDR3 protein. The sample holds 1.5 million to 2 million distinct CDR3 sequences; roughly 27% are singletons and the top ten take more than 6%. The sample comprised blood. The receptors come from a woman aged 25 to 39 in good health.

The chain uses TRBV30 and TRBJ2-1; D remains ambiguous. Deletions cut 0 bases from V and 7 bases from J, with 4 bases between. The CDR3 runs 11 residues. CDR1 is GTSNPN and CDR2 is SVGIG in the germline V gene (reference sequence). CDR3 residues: CAWSVLNEQFF. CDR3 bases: TGTGCCTGGAGTGTTTTAAATGAGCAGTTCTTC. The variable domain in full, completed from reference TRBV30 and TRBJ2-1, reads SQTIHQWPATLVQPVGSPLSLECTVEGTSNPNLYWYRQAAGRGLQLLFYSVGIGQISSEVPQNLSASRPQDRQFILSSKKLLLSDSGFYLCAWSVLNEQFFGPGTRLTVL.

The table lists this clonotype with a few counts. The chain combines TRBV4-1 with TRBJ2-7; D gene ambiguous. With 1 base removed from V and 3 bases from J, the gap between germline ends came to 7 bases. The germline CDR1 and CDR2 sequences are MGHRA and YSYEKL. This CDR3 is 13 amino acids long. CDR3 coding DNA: TGCGCCAGCAGCCAAGTTCCCCGCTACGAGCAGTACTTC. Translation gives CASSQVPRYEQYF.

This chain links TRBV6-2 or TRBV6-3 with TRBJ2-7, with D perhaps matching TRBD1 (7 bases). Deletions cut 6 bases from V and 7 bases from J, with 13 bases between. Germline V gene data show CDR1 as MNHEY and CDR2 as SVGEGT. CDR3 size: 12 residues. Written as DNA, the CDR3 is TGTGCCAGCAGCCGGGACAGCGGGGAGCAGTACTTC. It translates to CASSRDSGEQYF.

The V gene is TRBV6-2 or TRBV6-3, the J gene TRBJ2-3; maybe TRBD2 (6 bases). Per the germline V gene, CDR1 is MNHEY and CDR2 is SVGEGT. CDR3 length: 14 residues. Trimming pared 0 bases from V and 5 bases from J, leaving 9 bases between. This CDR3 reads CASSYSNGRDTQYF. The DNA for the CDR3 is TGTGCCAGCAGTTACTCGAACGGGAGAGATACGCAGTATTTT.

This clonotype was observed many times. Written as DNA, the CDR3 is TGCAGTGCTAGGCCCGGGACTAGCGGGAGTGCGACCCAGTACTTC. This encodes CSARPGTSGSATQYF. The rearrangement links TRBV20-1 to TRBJ2-5; the match to TRBD2 covers 14 bases. This CDR3 has 15 residues. With V trimmed by 3 bases and J by 7 bases, 7 bases remained unmatched. CDR1 is DFQATT and CDR2 is SNEGSKA in the germline V gene (reference sequence).

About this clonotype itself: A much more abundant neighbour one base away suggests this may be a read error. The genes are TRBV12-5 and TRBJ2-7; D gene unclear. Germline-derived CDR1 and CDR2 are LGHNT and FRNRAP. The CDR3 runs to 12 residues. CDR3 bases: TGTGCTAATGGTTTGGTACTGGACGAGCAGTACTTC. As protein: CANGLVLDEQYF.

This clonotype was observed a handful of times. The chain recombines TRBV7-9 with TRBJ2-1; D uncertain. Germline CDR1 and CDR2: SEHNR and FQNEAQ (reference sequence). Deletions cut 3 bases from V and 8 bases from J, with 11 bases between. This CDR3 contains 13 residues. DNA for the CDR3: TGTGCCAGCAGCTTTCTTTTAGGTCATGAGCAGTTCTTC. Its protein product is CASSFLLGHEQFF.

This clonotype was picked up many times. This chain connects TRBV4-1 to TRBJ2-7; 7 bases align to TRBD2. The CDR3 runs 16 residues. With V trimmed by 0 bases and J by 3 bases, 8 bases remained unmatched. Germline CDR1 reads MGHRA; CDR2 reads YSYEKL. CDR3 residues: CASSQDMEERGYEQYF. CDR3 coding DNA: TGCGCCAGCAGCCAAGACATGGAGGAGCGGGGCTACGAGCAGTACTTC.

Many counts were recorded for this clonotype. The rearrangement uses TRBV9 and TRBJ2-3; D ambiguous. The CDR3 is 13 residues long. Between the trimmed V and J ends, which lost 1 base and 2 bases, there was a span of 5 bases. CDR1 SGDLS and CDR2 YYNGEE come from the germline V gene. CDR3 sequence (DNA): TGTGCCAGCAGCGTAACTTTCACAGATACGCAGTATTTT. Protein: CASSVTFTDTQYF.

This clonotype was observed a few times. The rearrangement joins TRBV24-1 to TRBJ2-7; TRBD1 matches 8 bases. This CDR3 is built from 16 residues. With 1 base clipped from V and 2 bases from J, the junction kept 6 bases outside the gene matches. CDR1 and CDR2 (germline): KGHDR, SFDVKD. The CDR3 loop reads CATSDFRDRSTYEQYF. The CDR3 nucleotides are TGTGCCACCAGTGATTTTAGGGACAGGTCAACCTACGAGCAGTACTTC.

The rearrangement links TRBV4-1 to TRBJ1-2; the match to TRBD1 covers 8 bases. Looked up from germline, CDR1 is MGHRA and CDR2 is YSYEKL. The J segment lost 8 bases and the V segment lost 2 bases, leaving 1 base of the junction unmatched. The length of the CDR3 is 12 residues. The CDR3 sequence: CASSQSGGGYTF. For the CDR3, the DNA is TGCGCCAGCAGCCAATCAGGGGGCGGCTACACCTTC.

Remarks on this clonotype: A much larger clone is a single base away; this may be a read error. The CDR3 here is CAGSQEGTSGAGQFF. Here the CDR3 DNA reads TGTGCCGGCAGCCAAGAAGGGACTAGCGGGGCTGGGCAGTTCTTC. The J gene is TRBJ2-1, the V gene TRBV4-2, with TRBD2 matching 13 bases. Per germline, CDR1 LGHNA and CDR2 YNFKEQ. There are 15 residues in the CDR3.

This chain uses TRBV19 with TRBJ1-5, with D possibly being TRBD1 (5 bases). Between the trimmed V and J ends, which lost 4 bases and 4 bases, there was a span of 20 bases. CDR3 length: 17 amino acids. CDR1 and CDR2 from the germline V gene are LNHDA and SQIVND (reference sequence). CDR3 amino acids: CASSNLRGGGANQPQHF. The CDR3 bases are TGTGCCAGTAGTAATCTCCGGGGAGGAGGGGCTAATCAGCCCCAGCATTTT.

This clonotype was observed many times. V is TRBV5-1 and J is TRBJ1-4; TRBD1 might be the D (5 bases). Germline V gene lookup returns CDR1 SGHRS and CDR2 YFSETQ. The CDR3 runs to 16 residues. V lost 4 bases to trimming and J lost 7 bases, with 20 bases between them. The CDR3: CASSAPAEGKGEKLFF. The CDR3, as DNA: TGCGCCAGCAGCGCCCCGGCGGAGGGGAAGGGTGAAAAACTGTTTTTT. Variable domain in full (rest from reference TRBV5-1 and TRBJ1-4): KAGVTQTPRYLIKTRGQQVTLSCSPISGHRSVSWYQQTPGQGLQFLFEYFSETQRNKGNFPGRFSGRQFSNSRSEMNVSTLELGDSALYLCASSAPAEGKGEKLFFGSGTQLSVL.

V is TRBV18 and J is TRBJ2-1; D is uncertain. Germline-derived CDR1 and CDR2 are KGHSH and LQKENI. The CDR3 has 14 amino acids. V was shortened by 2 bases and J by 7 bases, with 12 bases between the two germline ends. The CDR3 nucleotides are TGTGCCAGCTCACCAAGTTCGCTCAGTAATGAGCAGTTCTTC. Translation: CASSPSSLSNEQFF.

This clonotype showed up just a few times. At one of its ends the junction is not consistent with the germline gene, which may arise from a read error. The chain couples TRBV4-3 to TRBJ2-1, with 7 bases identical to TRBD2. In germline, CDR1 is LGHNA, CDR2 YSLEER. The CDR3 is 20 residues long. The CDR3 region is CASSQDLLLGSGATYNEQFF. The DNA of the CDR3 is TGCGCCAGTAGCCAAGATCTACTTTTGGGAAGCGGGGCTACCTACAATGAGCAGTTCTTC.

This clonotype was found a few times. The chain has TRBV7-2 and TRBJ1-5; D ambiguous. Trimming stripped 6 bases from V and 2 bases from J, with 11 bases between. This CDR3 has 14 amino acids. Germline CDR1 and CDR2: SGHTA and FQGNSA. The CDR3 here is CASSVSYGNQPQHF. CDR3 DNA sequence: TGTGCCAGCAGTGTAAGTTACGGCAATCAGCCCCAGCATTTT.